This TCR beta chain was identified in a study of monozygotic twins with inflammatory bowel disease. Findings and limits, study-wide: Varied immunosuppressive treatments among patients may have increased repertoire variability. Repertoire similarity did not differ between concordant and discordant twins, possibly owing to limited power.

With regard to this clonotype: Its antigen is undetermined.

Blood samples of about 2.5 ml were drawn from every donor. The authors isolated total RNA from whole blood without sorting T cells. After re-calling the 5' RACE reads, TCRdb lists one entry per CDR3 protein, DNA absent. The sample has about 380,000 distinct CDR3 sequences. Germline assignment: CDR1 MNHNS and CDR2 SASEGT. The length of the CDR3 is 20 residues. The sequence derives from a human donor with ulcerative colitis or Crohn's disease, or a healthy co-twin of an affected twin (not recorded which). V usage is TRBV6-1 and J usage is TRBJ1-5; TCRdb's D call, TRBD1, is unchecked because there is no DNA. Sequenced material: blood. CDR3 amino acids: CASSESWREWTGGRSQPQHF.